One sample yielded the 7 T cell receptor beta chains listed below, sequenced in a study of neurological immune-mediated disorders. TCRdb analysed the 5' RACE reads with MiXCR anew, one entry per CDR3 protein. The sample yields roughly 100,000 distinct CDR3 sequences, around 3.6% seen once. The sample comprised PBMCs. The receptors here all came from a woman aged 50 to 60 with multiple sclerosis.

This clonotype appeared many times. The V call is TRBV20-1, the J call TRBJ1-5; no reliable D call. This CDR3 is built from 12 residues. Germline CDR1 is DFQATT and CDR2 is SNEGSKA (reference sequence). Trimming removed 5 bases from V and 2 bases from J, with 7 bases in between. CDR3 sequence reads: CSAEEGNQPQHF. The CDR3 DNA reads as TGCAGTGCTGAGGAGGGCAATCAGCCCCAGCATTTT.

In this sample, this clonotype turned up many times. The chain employs TRBV27 and TRBJ2-5; D possibly corresponds to TRBD1 (5 bases). V was trimmed by 3 bases and J by 5 bases, leaving 10 bases between them. The CDR3 contains 13 residues. Germline V gene data show CDR1 as MNHEY and CDR2 as SMNVEV (reference sequence). This chain's CDR3 is CASSLGKGETQYF. In DNA form, the CDR3 reads TGTGCCAGCAGTTTGGGAAAGGGGGAGACCCAGTACTTC.

This clonotype showed up many times. The rearrangement uses TRBV7-2 and TRBJ2-3, with D unresolved. The CDR3 runs to 11 residues. Trimming took 3 bases from V and 7 from J, leaving 5 bases between them. The V gene's germline CDR1 is SGHTA and CDR2 FQGNSA. The CDR3 sequence is CASSLANTQYF. In nucleotides, the CDR3 is TGTGCCAGCAGCTTGGCGAATACGCAGTATTTT.

The chain couples TRBV12-3 or TRBV12-4 to TRBJ2-7; 8 bases agree with TRBD1. The junction had 10 bases not matched to a gene; V was cut back by 3 bases and J by 3 bases. The CDR3 consists of 16 residues. Written as DNA, the CDR3 is TGTGCCAGCAGTTTCTCCTACAGGGGGGCATACTACGAGCAGTACTTC. Encoded protein: CASSFSYRGAYYEQYF.

This clonotype has ten or more counts. This chain joins TRBV6-5 and TRBJ1-3; possible D gene TRBD1, 6 bases. The CDR3 extends over 15 amino acids. The V end lost 2 bases, the J end lost 4 bases, and 12 bases lay between the germline ends. Germline CDR1 reads MNHEY; CDR2 reads SVGAGI. The CDR3 nucleotides are TGTGCCAGCAGTTACGGGGGGGCTGGAGGAAACACCATATATTTT. This translates into CASSYGGAGGNTIYF.

This clonotype was observed many times. The chain carries TRBV7-2 and TRBJ2-1; D is undetermined. CDR1 and CDR2 (germline): SGHTA, FQGNSA. This CDR3 spans 13 amino acids. V was clipped by 2 bases and J by 6 bases, with 8 bases between them. CDR3: CASSLRPANEQFF. CDR3 sequence (DNA): TGTGCCAGCAGCTTAAGACCGGCCAATGAGCAGTTCTTC.

This clonotype was counted many times. The chain uses TRBV5-5 and TRBJ2-7, with a weak D call TRBD1 (5 bases). V was pared by 2 bases and J by 6 bases, with 12 bases between. The CDR3 is 13 residues long. CDR1 is SGHKS and CDR2 is YYEKEE in the germline V gene (reference sequence). CDR3 coding DNA: TGTGCCAGCAGCTTAGGGCAGGGCGGCGAGCAGTACTTC. As protein: CASSLGQGGEQYF.